The source of this T cell receptor beta chain is a study of cytomegalovirus exposure and HLA in healthy donors. V was pared by 4 bases and J by 7 bases, with 20 bases between. The CDR3 is 16 amino acids. The germline gives CDR1 SGHRS, CDR2 YFSETQ. Clones were read by immunoSEQ multiplex PCR, and TCRdb kept only the in-frame ones, dropping some. The data show about 160,000 clones, around nine tenths seen once. The chain is built from TRBV5-1 and TRBJ1-4, with a possible D match to TRBD1 (5 bases). The source is a woman aged 18-29 years in good health and CMV-seronegative. The sequenced material came from PBMCs. The CDR3 here is CASSLDARGEGEKLFF. The DNA of the CDR3 is TGCGCCAGCAGCCTGGACGCCCGAGGGGAGGGTGAAAAACTGTTTTTT.